The rows below give T cell receptor beta chains drawn from one sample of a study of identical twins. Each CDR3 protein gets one entry after TCRdb re-called the 5' RACE reads with MiXCR. The sample records fewer than 500,000 distinct CDR3 sequences, less than 25% being singletons. This sample also belongs to another study, concerning T cells expressing NK-cell markers.

The sequenced sample was CD4+ T cells sorted from blood. The source is a woman aged 18-29 years in good health. Each CDR3 is given with its conserved first and last residue. Each record gives: V gene, D gene, J gene, clone size, CDR3 protein, CDR3 DNA. D genes are given only for firm matches. The listing skips clone size in some rows; elsewhere it reads once, few, many or a size class.

v_gene: TRBV7-9; d_gene: NA; j_gene: TRBJ2-1; abundance: NA; CDR3aa: CASSLGRHRGNEQFF; CDR3nt: TGTGCCAGCAGCTTAGGGCGGCATAGAGGCAATGAGCAGTTCTTC
v_gene: TRBV24-1; d_gene: NA; j_gene: TRBJ2-2; abundance: once; CDR3aa: CATSDEFAGELFF; CDR3nt: TGTGCCACCAGTGATGAATTTGCCGGGGAGCTGTTTTTT
v_gene: TRBV29-1; d_gene: NA; j_gene: TRBJ2-5; abundance: NA; CDR3aa: CSVRGSRQETQYF; CDR3nt: TGCAGCGTTCGTGGAAGCCGTCAAGAGACCCAGTACTTC
v_gene: TRBV29-1; d_gene: NA; j_gene: TRBJ1-2; abundance: few; CDR3aa: CSVGPESGYTF; CDR3nt: TGCAGCGTGGGACCCGAGTCAGGCTACACCTTC
v_gene: TRBV11-2; d_gene: TRBD2; j_gene: TRBJ2-5; abundance: few; CDR3aa: CASRQIAGGETQYF; CDR3nt: TGTGCCAGCAGACAAATAGCGGGAGGGGAGACCCAGTACTTC
v_gene: TRBV10-1; d_gene: TRBD2; j_gene: TRBJ2-3; abundance: NA; CDR3aa: CASSALAGDVVDTQYF; CDR3nt: TGCGCCAGCAGTGCGCTAGCGGGAGATGTGGTAGATACGCAGTATTTT
v_gene: TRBV7-9; d_gene: TRBD2; j_gene: TRBJ2-5; abundance: NA; CDR3aa: CASSFPLAGRTGETQYF; CDR3nt: TGTGCCAGCAGCTTCCCCCTAGCGGGGCGCACGGGGGAGACCCAGTACTTC
v_gene: TRBV7-3; d_gene: NA; j_gene: TRBJ2-5; abundance: NA; CDR3aa: CASSLTRGFRETQYF; CDR3nt: TGTGCCAGCAGCTTAACCCGGGGTTTTCGAGAGACCCAGTACTTC
v_gene: TRBV18; d_gene: NA; j_gene: TRBJ1-2; abundance: few; CDR3aa: CASSLTVRYGYTF; CDR3nt: TGTGCCAGCTCCCTTACAGTCCGCTATGGCTACACCTTC
v_gene: TRBV5-1; d_gene: TRBD2; j_gene: TRBJ2-1; abundance: NA; CDR3aa: CASSPPSGGLAGSEQFF; CDR3nt: TGCGCCAGCAGCCCCCCCTCGGGTGGGCTAGCGGGGTCGGAGCAGTTCTTC
v_gene: TRBV3-1; d_gene: TRBD2; j_gene: TRBJ2-5; abundance: NA; CDR3aa: CASSRGTGLAGVRETQYF; CDR3nt: TGTGCCAGCAGCCGGGGAACCGGACTAGCGGGAGTTCGGGAGACCCAGTACTTC
v_gene: TRBV12-5; d_gene: NA; j_gene: TRBJ2-5; abundance: once; CDR3aa: CASGLGGRRETQYF; CDR3nt: TGTGCTAGTGGTTTGGGAGGACGGCGGGAGACCCAGTACTTC
v_gene: TRBV20-1; d_gene: TRBD1; j_gene: TRBJ1-1; abundance: NA; CDR3aa: CSAMTDRGDTEAFF; CDR3nt: TGCAGTGCCATGACCGACAGGGGTGACACTGAAGCTTTCTTT
v_gene: TRBV20-1; d_gene: NA; j_gene: TRBJ2-3; abundance: few; CDR3aa: CSARRTGPDTQYF; CDR3nt: TGCAGTGCTAGAAGGACGGGGCCTGATACGCAGTATTTT
v_gene: TRBV7-2; d_gene: NA; j_gene: TRBJ1-3; abundance: NA; CDR3aa: CASSQRSFLGNTIYF; CDR3nt: TGTGCCAGCAGCCAGCGTAGTTTCCTTGGAAACACCATATATTTT
v_gene: TRBV12-3/TRBV12-4; d_gene: TRBD2; j_gene: TRBJ2-1; abundance: few; CDR3aa: CASTPDGVLAGGYNEQFF; CDR3nt: TGTGCCAGCACCCCCGATGGCGTACTAGCGGGAGGGTACAATGAGCAGTTCTTC
v_gene: TRBV20-1; d_gene: NA; j_gene: TRBJ2-7; abundance: NA; CDR3aa: CSAQGPSEQYF; CDR3nt: TGCAGTGCACAGGGACCGTCCGAGCAGTACTTC
v_gene: TRBV12-3/TRBV12-4; d_gene: NA; j_gene: TRBJ2-1; abundance: NA; CDR3aa: CASSLGVGGTAYNEQFF; CDR3nt: TGTGCCAGCAGTTTAGGGGTAGGGGGTACGGCCTACAATGAGCAGTTCTTC
v_gene: TRBV24-1; d_gene: TRBD2; j_gene: TRBJ2-5; abundance: once; CDR3aa: CATSVTSGGPQETQYF; CDR3nt: TGTGCCACCAGTGTCACGAGCGGGGGGCCGCAAGAGACCCAGTACTTC
v_gene: TRBV12-3/TRBV12-4; d_gene: NA; j_gene: TRBJ1-2; abundance: many; CDR3aa: CASSQRGGYGYTF; CDR3nt: TGTGCCAGCAGCCAGAGGGGGGGCTATGGCTACACCTTC
v_gene: TRBV2; d_gene: TRBD2; j_gene: TRBJ2-2; abundance: few; CDR3aa: CASSGLAANTGELFF; CDR3nt: TGTGCCAGCAGTGGACTAGCGGCGAACACCGGGGAGCTGTTTTTT
v_gene: TRBV20-1; d_gene: TRBD2; j_gene: TRBJ2-1; abundance: few; CDR3aa: CSAGGASGIDNEQFF; CDR3nt: TGCAGTGCGGGCGGCGCTAGCGGGATCGACAATGAGCAGTTCTTC
v_gene: TRBV7-6; d_gene: NA; j_gene: TRBJ2-1; abundance: NA; CDR3aa: CASSLRRTSSYNEQFF; CDR3nt: TGTGCCAGCAGCCTTAGACGGACCAGCTCCTACAATGAGCAGTTCTTC
v_gene: TRBV12-3/TRBV12-4; d_gene: TRBD1; j_gene: TRBJ1-1; abundance: many; CDR3aa: CASVPGQGTYTEAFF; CDR3nt: TGTGCCAGCGTGCCGGGACAGGGTACGTACACTGAAGCTTTCTTT
v_gene: TRBV20-1; d_gene: TRBD2; j_gene: TRBJ2-5; abundance: few; CDR3aa: CSAQADWGGTQYF; CDR3nt: TGCAGTGCGCAAGCGGACTGGGGGGGGACCCAGTACTTC
v_gene: TRBV5-6; d_gene: TRBD1; j_gene: TRBJ2-3; abundance: few; CDR3aa: CASSSPTGGDTQYF; CDR3nt: TGTGCCAGCAGCTCCCCGACAGGGGGAGATACGCAGTATTTT